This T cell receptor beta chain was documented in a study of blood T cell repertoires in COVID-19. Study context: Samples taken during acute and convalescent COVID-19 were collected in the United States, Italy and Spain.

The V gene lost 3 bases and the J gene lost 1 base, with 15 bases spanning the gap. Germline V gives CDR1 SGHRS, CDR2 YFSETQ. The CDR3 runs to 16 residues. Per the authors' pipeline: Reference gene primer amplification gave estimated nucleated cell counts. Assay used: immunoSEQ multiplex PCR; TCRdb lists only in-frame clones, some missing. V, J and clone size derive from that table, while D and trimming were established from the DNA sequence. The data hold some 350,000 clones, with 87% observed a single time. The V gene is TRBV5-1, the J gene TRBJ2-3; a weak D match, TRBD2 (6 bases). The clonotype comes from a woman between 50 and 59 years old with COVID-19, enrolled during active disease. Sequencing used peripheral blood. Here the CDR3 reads CASSSIRGTRTDTQYF. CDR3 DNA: TGCGCCAGCAGCTCCATACGAGGGACTCGCACAGATACGCAGTATTTT.